Each of the 29 T cell receptor beta chains below was sequenced from the same sample in a study of graft-versus-host responses after intestinal transplantation. Sequenced by immunoSEQ multiplex PCR; TCRdb stores in-frame clones only, minus some. The sample contains some 48,000 clones, 70% to 85% of which appear only once. These receptors are not linked to any known antigen. The input for sequencing was unstimulated CD4+ T cells sorted from spleen or lymph node cells, taken before transplant. These receptors were obtained from a human donor who was the organ donor for an intestinal transplant.

V is TRBV5-1 and J is TRBJ2-3; 9 bases are shared with TRBD2. The CDR3 sequence is 20 residues long. With 0 bases clipped from V and 3 bases from J, the junction kept 17 bases outside the gene matches. Germline V gene sequence: CDR1 SGHRS, CDR2 YFSETQ. The CDR3 spells CASSLAGRLERGAGTDTQYF. The CDR3 coding sequence is TGCGCCAGCAGCTTGGCTGGGCGACTCGAGCGGGGGGCTGGGACAGATACGCAGTATTTT.

The CDR3 bases are TGTGCCAGCAGCTTAATCGGGACAGGGCTTGAAAAACTGTTTTTT. Translation gives CASSLIGTGLEKLFF. The chain has TRBV7-9 and TRBJ1-4; 9 positions agree with TRBD1. CDR3 length: 15 amino acids. J was trimmed by 7 bases and V by 2 bases; bases with no gene match: 5. Per the germline V gene, CDR1 is SEHNR and CDR2 is FQNEAQ (reference sequence).

V is TRBV15 and J is TRBJ1-1, with D tentatively TRBD1 (5 bases). Germline V lookup: CDR1 LNHNV, CDR2 YYDKDF (reference sequence). The length of the CDR3 is 15 residues. V shed 0 bases and J shed 7 bases, with 15 bases lying between them. CDR3 sequence reads: CATSRDSAGLGEAFF. The CDR3 DNA reads as TGTGCCACCAGCAGAGATTCCGCAGGGCTTGGTGAAGCTTTCTTT. The full variable domain, with the rest looked up from reference TRBV15 and TRBJ1-1, is DAMVIQNPRYQVTQFGKPVTLSCSQTLNHNVMYWYQQKSSQAPKLLFHYYDKDFNNEADTPDNFQSRRPNTSFCFLDIRSPGLGDTAMYLCATSRDSAGLGEAFFGQGTRLTVV.

This clone was observed a single time. A read error may account for a junction end that differs from germline. This chain links TRBV5-1 with TRBJ1-2; D remains ambiguous. CDR1 is SGHRS and CDR2 is YFSETQ in the germline V gene. This CDR3 is built from 12 residues. The CDR3 is CASSLVSGGYTF. CDR3 DNA: TGTGCCAGCAGCTTGGTTTCTGGTGGCTACACCTTC.

The rearrangement links TRBV5-1 to TRBJ2-7, with TRBD1 matching 8 bases. The CDR3 runs 14 residues. The V segment lost 3 bases and the J segment 2 bases; nucleotides outside the gene matches: 4. CDR1 and CDR2 from the germline V gene are SGHRS and YFSETQ. For the CDR3, the DNA is TGCGCCAGCAGCTCCGACAGGGGTACCTACGAGCAGTACTTC. Translated: CASSSDRGTYEQYF.

Here the CDR3 DNA reads TGTGCCAGCAGCGCGTCAGGAGGGTCCTACAATGAGCAGTTCTTC. Amino acid sequence: CASSASGGSYNEQFF. The rearrangement uses TRBV9 and TRBJ2-1; maybe TRBD2 (6 bases). Per the germline V gene, CDR1 is SGDLS and CDR2 is YYNGEE. Trimming took 3 bases from V and 1 from J, leaving 11 bases between them. The CDR3 loop spans 15 amino acids.

The gene calls are TRBV28 and TRBJ1-6; the D gene is possibly TRBD1 (6 bases). The CDR3 spans 14 residues. The germline V and J ends were trimmed by 6 bases and 6 bases, with 12 bases remaining between them. Germline CDR1 reads MDHEN; CDR2 reads SYDVKM. This CDR3 is CASRESRGNSPLHF. CDR3 sequence (DNA): TGTGCCAGCAGGGAGAGCAGGGGTAATTCACCCCTCCACTTT.

This rearrangement joins TRBV6-4 to TRBJ1-2; D gene unclear. The CDR3 spans 13 residues. Per germline, CDR1 MRHNA and CDR2 SNTAGT. V was clipped by 5 bases and J by 8 bases, with 15 bases between them. The CDR3 sequence: CASSNKRDSGYTF. The CDR3 DNA reads TGTGCCAGCAGTAACAAACGGGATTCGGGCTACACCTTC.

This chain uses TRBV29-1 with TRBJ1-1; possibly TRBD1 for D (6 bases). V lost 4 bases and J 3 bases, leaving 12 bases between the germline ends. Germline CDR1 and CDR2: SQVTM and ANQGSEA. The CDR3 extends over 13 amino acids. CDR3 DNA: TGCAGCGTTGCGGACAGACTCTACACTGAAGCTTTCTTT. Encoded protein: CSVADRLYTEAFF.

This sequence joins TRBV30 and TRBJ1-2; no firm D call. From germline, CDR1 is GTSNPN and CDR2 SVGIG (reference sequence). V lost 0 bases and J lost 2, with 4 bases in between. The CDR3 length is 12 residues. CDR3 loop: CAWSVINYGYTF. The CDR3 DNA reads TGTGCCTGGAGTGTTATCAACTATGGCTACACCTTC.

The chain couples TRBV6-5 to TRBJ2-1; perhaps TRBD1 as D (6 bases). This CDR3 comprises 16 residues. The V end lost 0 bases, the J end lost 7 bases, and 16 bases lay between the germline ends. Germline V gene sequence: CDR1 MNHEY, CDR2 SVGAGI. The CDR3 DNA is TGTGCCAGCAGTTACTCCCGACAGGTCAGGGTAAATGAGCAGTTCTTC. Its translation: CASSYSRQVRVNEQFF.

The chain carries TRBV5-4 and TRBJ1-2, with D hard to call. This CDR3 is built from 14 residues. Germline V CDR1 and CDR2: SGHNT, YYREEE (reference sequence). V lost 0 bases and J 6 bases, leaving 12 bases between the germline ends. The CDR3: CASSLAVSGDGYTF. In DNA form, the CDR3 reads TGTGCCAGCAGCTTGGCCGTGAGTGGCGATGGCTACACCTTC.

This chain connects TRBV2 to TRBJ2-1; D is undetermined. Looked up from germline, CDR1 is SNHLY and CDR2 is FYNNEI. V was clipped by 8 bases and J by 3 bases, with 14 bases between them. The CDR3 is 14 residues long. The CDR3 sequence is CASRAATNYNEQFF. The CDR3 DNA follows: TGTGCCAGCCGCGCCGCAACTAACTACAATGAGCAGTTCTTC.

The rearrangement links TRBV7-9 to TRBJ2-2; the D gene is possibly TRBD1 (6 bases). CDR1 SEHNR and CDR2 FQNEAQ come from the germline V gene (reference sequence). There are 16 residues in the CDR3. V lost 1 base to trimming and J lost 1 base, with 10 bases between them. The CDR3 loop is CASSLGQALNTGELFF. The CDR3 DNA sequence: TGTGCCAGCAGCTTAGGACAGGCCTTGAACACCGGGGAGCTGTTTTTT.

About this clone itself: At one boundary the junction diverges from the germline segment, which might be a read error. The J gene is TRBJ2-2, the V gene TRBV2; D is possibly TRBD1 (6 bases). The CDR3 covers 15 residues. Germline V lookup: CDR1 SNHLY, CDR2 FYNNEI. CDR3 amino acids: CASLQGQGYTGEPFF. Written as DNA, the CDR3 is TGTGCCAGCCTCCAAGGGCAGGGGTACACCGGGGAGCCGTTTTTT. Variable domain in full (rest from reference TRBV2 and TRBJ2-2): EPEVTQTPSHQVTQMGQEVILRCVPISNHLYFYWYRQILGQKVEFLVSFYNNEISEKSEIFDDQFSVERPDGSNFTLKIRSTKLEDSAMYFCASLQGQGYTGEPFFGEGSRLTVL.

The V gene is TRBV7-2, the J gene TRBJ2-3; TRBD2 matches at 7 bases. CDR1 is SGHTA and CDR2 is FQGNSA in the germline V gene. CDR3 length: 15 residues. V lost 1 base, J lost 3 bases, and 4 bases stayed unmatched. This chain's CDR3 is CASSLGGGRTDTQYF. CDR3 in DNA: TGTGCCAGCAGCTTAGGAGGCGGGAGAACAGATACGCAGTATTTT. The whole variable domain, filled in from reference TRBV7-2 and TRBJ2-3, reads GAGVSQSPSNKVTEKGKDVELRCDPISGHTALYWYRQSLGQGLEFLIYFQGNSAPDKSGLPSDRFSAERTGGSVSTLTIQRTQQEDSAVYLCASSLGGGRTDTQYFGPGTRLTVL.

This chain links TRBV6-1 with TRBJ2-3; D is possibly TRBD1 (5 bases). This CDR3 is 11 amino acids long. Germline values: CDR1 MNHNS, CDR2 SASEGT. Here the CDR3 reads CATRATDTQYF. CDR3 sequence (DNA): TGTGCGACCAGGGCCACAGATACGCAGTATTTT.

For the CDR3, the DNA is TGTGCCAGCACAACCCAACTCGGACGTACGAACACCGGGGAGCTGTTTTTT. Translation: CASTTQLGRTNTGELFF. The chain is built from TRBV27 and TRBJ2-2; D call uncertain. This CDR3 comprises 17 residues. V was clipped by 7 bases and J by 0 bases, with 18 bases between them. Germline V gene sequence: CDR1 MNHEY, CDR2 SMNVEV (reference sequence).

The CDR3, as DNA: TGTGCCAGCAGTTACCTGGGGACAGGGGATGGCTACACCTTC. Its protein product is CASSYLGTGDGYTF. The chain couples TRBV6-5 to TRBJ1-2, with TRBD1 identical over 10 bases. CDR3 size: 14 residues. V gave up 2 bases and J gave up 6 bases; unmatched junction bases: 3. In germline, CDR1 is MNHEY, CDR2 SVGAGI.

The V and J genes are TRBV7-6 and TRBJ1-3; D is ambiguous. This CDR3 is built from 15 residues. V was shortened by 3 bases and J by 0 bases, with 9 bases between the two germline ends. Germline assignment: CDR1 SGHVS and CDR2 FNYEAQ. The CDR3 is CASSLDGSSGNTIYF. Written as DNA, the CDR3 is TGTGCCAGCAGCTTGGACGGGAGCTCTGGAAACACCATATATTTT.

In its sample, this clone was seen a few times. The chain uses TRBV18 and TRBJ1-2; TRBD1 matches at 7 bases. The CDR3 covers 13 residues. Trimming at V came to 5 bases and at J to 8 bases, leaving 8 bases not matched to a gene. The germline gives CDR1 KGHSH, CDR2 LQKENI. The CDR3: CASSEGGAAGYTF. In nucleotides, the CDR3 is TGTGCCAGCTCAGAAGGGGGCGCGGCAGGCTACACCTTC.

The chain joins TRBV5-1 to TRBJ2-7; maybe TRBD2 (5 bases). This CDR3 comprises 13 residues. V was pared by 0 bases and J by 3 bases, with 7 bases between. CDR1 SGHRS and CDR2 YFSETQ come from the germline V gene. The chain's CDR3 is CASSLVAGYEQYF. In DNA, the CDR3 is TGCGCCAGCAGCTTGGTGGCGGGCTACGAGCAGTACTTC.

The chain recombines TRBV7-2 with TRBJ2-1; 7 bases are a match to TRBD2. The CDR3 runs to 16 residues. Germline V gene sequence: CDR1 SGHTA, CDR2 FQGNSA. V lost 1 base to trimming and J lost 6 bases; unmatched junction nucleotides: 9. The CDR3 reads CASSLVRLAESNEQFF. The CDR3 DNA is TGTGCCAGCAGCTTAGTAAGGCTAGCGGAGAGCAATGAGCAGTTCTTC.

The V and J genes are TRBV5-1 and TRBJ2-3, with 7 bases aligning to TRBD2. V was pared by 1 base and J by 3 bases, with 5 bases of the junction left unmatched. The germline CDR1 and CDR2 sequences are SGHRS and YFSETQ. The CDR3 loop spans 15 amino acids. Here the CDR3 reads CASSLQRGGTDTQYF. The CDR3 DNA sequence: TGCGCCAGCAGCTTGCAGCGGGGAGGGACAGATACGCAGTATTTT.

This clone has more than one count but fewer than ten. The chain couples TRBV4-1 to TRBJ2-5; no clear D gene. Looked up from germline, CDR1 is MGHRA and CDR2 is YSYEKL. This CDR3 contains 14 residues. The V end lost 0 bases, the J end lost 7 bases, and 12 bases lay between the germline ends. The CDR3 DNA reads as TGCGCCAGCAGCCAAGAGAAAGGGTGGGGGACCCAGTACTTC. This sequence encodes CASSQEKGWGTQYF.

The chain combines TRBV7-2 with TRBJ2-1; TRBD2 is a possible D gene (6 bases). Trimming took off 5 bases at V and 3 bases at J, with 8 bases between the two ends. This CDR3 region has 13 residues. Germline-derived CDR1 and CDR2 are SGHTA and FQGNSA. The DNA for the CDR3 is TGTGCCAGCAGCCCGACTAGCTACAATGAGCAGTTCTTC. This sequence encodes CASSPTSYNEQFF.

V and J are TRBV18 and TRBJ2-3; D gene uncertain. Per the germline V gene, CDR1 is KGHSH and CDR2 is LQKENI. This CDR3 comprises 11 residues. Trimming took 4 bases from V and 4 from J, leaving 3 bases between them. In DNA form, the CDR3 reads TGTGCCAGCTCACAGGCAGATACGCAGTATTTT. Its protein is CASSQADTQYF.

This chain links TRBV4-2 with TRBJ2-1; 8 nucleotides match TRBD2. This CDR3 is built from 18 residues. The germline CDR1 and CDR2 sequences are LGHNA and YNFKEQ. With V trimmed by 1 base and J by 0 bases, 8 bases remained unmatched. This CDR3 reads CASSQGPAGGLSYNEQFF. CDR3 nucleotide sequence: TGTGCCAGCAGCCAAGGTCCCGCGGGAGGACTCTCCTACAATGAGCAGTTCTTC.

The CDR3 DNA reads as TGTGCCAGCAGTTACCACTACGAGCAGTACTTC. This gives the protein CASSYHYEQYF. This rearrangement joins TRBV6-6 to TRBJ2-7; D unresolved. The CDR3 is 11 residues long. CDR1 and CDR2 from the germline V gene are MNHNY and SVGAGI (reference sequence). V lost 2 bases to trimming and J lost 3 bases, with 2 bases between them.